This T cell receptor beta chain was sequenced in a study of OX40 agonist ivuxolimab in advanced cancers. Looking at the study overall: Ivuxolimab, which targeted the costimulatory receptor OX40 (CD134), was an agonistic, fully human IgG2 monoclonal antibody. Intravenous ivuxolimab was administered to patients every 2 weeks at six dose levels: 0.01, 0.1, 0.3, 1.5, 3 and 10 mg/kg. Of the approximately 50 dose-escalation patients, hepatocellular carcinoma was present in about 20, melanoma in some 15, renal cell carcinoma in 9 and head and neck cancer in 9. In the dose-escalation cohort, 82.7% of patients were male, and the mean age was roughly 60 years, with a range of roughly 20 to 85. Patients were allowed to have had prior anti-PD-1, anti-PD-L1 or anti-CTLA-4 therapy, and more than 35% of the dose-escalation patients had been treated with checkpoint inhibitors. Partial responses occurred in three dose-escalation patients: two with cutaneous melanoma and one with hepatocellular carcinoma. Peripheral TCRbeta sequencing aimed to test whether ivuxolimab altered TCR sequence diversity and caused clonal T-cell expansion. The monotherapy dose-escalation portion (N ≈ 56 patients) of the phase I ivuxolimab trial is reported in the paper. On the study overall, not on this receptor specifically: In the 0.1-3.0 mg/kg groups, partial responders were among the patients with the lowest normalized peripheral clonal expansion, particularly in CD8+ T cells. Low levels of normalized T-cell clonal expansion were also shown by some nonresponding patients. After ivuxolimab, expanded clones were on average more numerous among CD8+ T cells than among CD4+ T cells. Which antigens the clonally expanded peripheral T cells were specific for was not determined. At doses of 0.1 to 3.0 mg/kg, clonal expansion of both CD4+ and CD8+ T cells in blood was seen between baseline and week 6.

For sequencing of the TCRbeta CDR3 region, genomic DNA was extracted from the sorted cells. TCRbeta CDR3 regions were sequenced using the immunoSEQ Assay. The source is immuneACCESS, and TCRdb retained only in-frame sequences with V and J called. Part of the clones is not carried over; for the studies checked, unresolved V genes explain less than half of this, and the remainder is unexplained. The sample table lists 90,000 to 130,000 clones, around 93% of them with a count of one. Of the sample, approximately 0.69% is held by the ten largest clones. Trimming removed 7 bases from V and 3 bases from J; the gene matches leave 8 bases unexplained. The CDR3 contains 14 residues, cysteine and phenylalanine counted. Kept here is only the CDR3 DNA, which spans 42 bases and is read in frame from base 1. The trial excluded patients who had a history of autoimmune disease or who were on systemic immunosuppression. Peripheral blood for TCR sequencing was collected from all dose cohorts at baseline, on cycle 4 day 1, and on cycle 7 day 1. Samples came from an open-label, multicenter, first-in-human phase I dose-escalation trial of ivuxolimab. Adults with locally advanced or metastatic head and neck squamous cell, hepatocellular, melanoma or renal cell carcinoma were enrolled in the trial. Before TCR sequencing, CD4+ T cells and CD8+ T cells from peripheral blood were sorted into separate populations.

Concerning this clone: Its antigen has not been determined. No clone much larger than this one lies a single base away; base qualities are absent.

The chain links TRBV23-1 with TRBJ2-7, and 8 bases in between align with TRBD1. TRBV23-1 counts as an open reading frame of uncertain function. Sequencing was performed on CD4+ or CD8+ T cells sorted from blood, taken in a trial of the OX40 agonist ivuxolimab. This receptor was identified in an adult with an advanced solid tumor such as melanoma, head and neck, liver or kidney cancer. The CDR3 protein: CASTRDRSGYEQYF. The nucleotide sequence reads as follows: TGCGCCAGCACCCGGGACAGGTCTGGCTACGAGCAGTACTTC.